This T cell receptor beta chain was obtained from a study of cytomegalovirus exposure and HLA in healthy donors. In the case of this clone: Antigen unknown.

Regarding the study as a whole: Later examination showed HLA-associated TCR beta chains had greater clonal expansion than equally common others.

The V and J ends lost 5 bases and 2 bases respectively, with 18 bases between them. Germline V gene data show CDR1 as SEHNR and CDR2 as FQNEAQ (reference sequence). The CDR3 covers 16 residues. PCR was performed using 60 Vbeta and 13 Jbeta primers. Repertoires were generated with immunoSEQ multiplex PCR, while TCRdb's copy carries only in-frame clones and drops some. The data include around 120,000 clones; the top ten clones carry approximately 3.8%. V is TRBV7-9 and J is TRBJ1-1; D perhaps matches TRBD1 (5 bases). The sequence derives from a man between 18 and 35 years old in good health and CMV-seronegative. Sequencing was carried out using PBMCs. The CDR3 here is CASSPDLQEKNTEAFF. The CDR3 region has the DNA TGTGCCAGCAGCCCCGATCTACAGGAAAAAAACACTGAAGCTTTCTTT.